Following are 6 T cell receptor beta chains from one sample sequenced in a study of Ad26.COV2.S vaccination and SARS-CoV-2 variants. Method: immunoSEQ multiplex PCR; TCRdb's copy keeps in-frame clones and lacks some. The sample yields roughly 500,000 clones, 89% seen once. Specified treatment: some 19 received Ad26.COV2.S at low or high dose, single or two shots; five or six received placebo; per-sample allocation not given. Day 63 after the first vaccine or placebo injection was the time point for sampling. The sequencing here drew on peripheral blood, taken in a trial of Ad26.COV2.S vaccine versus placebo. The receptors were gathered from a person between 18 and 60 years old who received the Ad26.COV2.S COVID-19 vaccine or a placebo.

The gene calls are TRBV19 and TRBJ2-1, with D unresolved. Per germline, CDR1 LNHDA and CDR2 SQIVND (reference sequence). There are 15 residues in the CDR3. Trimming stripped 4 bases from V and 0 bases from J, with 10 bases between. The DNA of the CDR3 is TGTGCCAGTAGTACCTTTATCCGCTCCTACAATGAGCAGTTCTTC. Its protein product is CASSTFIRSYNEQFF.

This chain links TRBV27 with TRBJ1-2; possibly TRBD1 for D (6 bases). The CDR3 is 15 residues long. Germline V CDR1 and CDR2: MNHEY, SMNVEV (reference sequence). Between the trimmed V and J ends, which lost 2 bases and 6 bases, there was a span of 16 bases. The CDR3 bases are TGTGCCAGCAGTTTACACCTAGACAGGTCTGATGGCTACACCTTC. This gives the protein CASSLHLDRSDGYTF.

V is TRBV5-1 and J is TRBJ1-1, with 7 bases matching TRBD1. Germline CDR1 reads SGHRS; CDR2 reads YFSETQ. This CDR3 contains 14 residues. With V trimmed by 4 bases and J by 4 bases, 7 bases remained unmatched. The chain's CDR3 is CASSHTTGITEAFF. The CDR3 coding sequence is TGCGCCAGCAGCCATACGACAGGGATCACTGAAGCTTTCTTT. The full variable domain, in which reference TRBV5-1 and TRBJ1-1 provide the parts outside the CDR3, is KAGVTQTPRYLIKTRGQQVTLSCSPISGHRSVSWYQQTPGQGLQFLFEYFSETQRNKGNFPGRFSGRQFSNSRSEMNVSTLELGDSALYLCASSHTTGITEAFFGQGTRLTVV.

The chain's CDR3 is CASSTSWGTQYF. The CDR3 coding sequence is TGTGCCAGCAGTACTAGCTGGGGTACGCAGTATTTT. J is TRBJ2-3 and V is TRBV2, with D possibly matching TRBD2 (6 bases). The CDR3 runs 12 residues. V was shortened by 5 bases and J by 8 bases, with 11 bases between the two germline ends. Germline V gene sequence: CDR1 SNHLY, CDR2 FYNNEI.

The CDR3 coding sequence is TGTGCCTGGAGTATAGGTAGGACTGAAGCTTTCTTT. Translating it yields CAWSIGRTEAFF. The gene calls are TRBV30 and TRBJ1-1; D uncertain. Germline values: CDR1 GTSNPN, CDR2 SVGIG (reference sequence). This CDR3 has 12 amino acids. V was clipped by 2 bases and J by 5 bases, with 9 bases between them.

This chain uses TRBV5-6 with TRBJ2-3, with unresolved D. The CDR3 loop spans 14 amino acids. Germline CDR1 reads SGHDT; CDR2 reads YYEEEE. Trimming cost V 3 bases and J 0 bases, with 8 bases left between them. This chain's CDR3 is CASSSRRSTDTQYF. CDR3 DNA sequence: TGTGCCAGCAGCTCTAGGCGAAGCACAGATACGCAGTATTTT.